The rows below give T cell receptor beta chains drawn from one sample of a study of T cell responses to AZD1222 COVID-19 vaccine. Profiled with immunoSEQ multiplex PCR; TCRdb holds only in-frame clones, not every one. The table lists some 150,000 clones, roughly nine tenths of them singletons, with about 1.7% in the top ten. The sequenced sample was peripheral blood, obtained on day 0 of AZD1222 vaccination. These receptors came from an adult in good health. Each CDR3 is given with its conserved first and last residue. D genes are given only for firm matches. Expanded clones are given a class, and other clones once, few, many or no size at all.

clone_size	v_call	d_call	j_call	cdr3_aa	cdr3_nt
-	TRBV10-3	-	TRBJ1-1	CAISAGETEAFF	TGTGCCATCAGTGCGGGGGAGACTGAAGCTTTCTTT
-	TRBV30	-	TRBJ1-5	CAWSPGDYQPQHF	TGTGCCTGGAGTCCAGGGGATTATCAGCCCCAGCATTTT
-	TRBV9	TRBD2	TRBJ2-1	CASSVVPSGGNNEQFF	TGTGCCAGCAGCGTAGTTCCTAGCGGGGGCAACAATGAGCAGTTCTTC
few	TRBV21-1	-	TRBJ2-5	CASSKETDRASGRAGETQYF	TGTGCCAGCAGCAAAGAAACAGATCGGGCTAGCGGGAGGGCGGGGGAGACCCAGTACTTC
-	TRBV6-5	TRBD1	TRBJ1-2	CASSPIDRVNYGYTF	TGTGCCAGCAGTCCTATTGACAGGGTTAACTATGGCTACACCTTC
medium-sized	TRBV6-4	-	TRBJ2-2	CASSDTNTGELFF	TGTGCCAGCAGTGACACTAACACCGGGGAGCTGTTTTTT
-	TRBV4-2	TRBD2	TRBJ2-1	CASSQGTSGLSSYNEQFF	TGTGCCAGCAGCCAAGGGACTAGCGGGCTTAGCTCCTACAATGAGCAGTTCTTC
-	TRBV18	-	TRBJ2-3	CASSTGTLSRSTDTQYF	TGTGCCAGCTCAACCGGGACACTCTCTCGCAGCACAGATACGCAGTATTTT
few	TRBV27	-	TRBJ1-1	CASSLVGMNTEAFF	TGTGCCAGCAGTTTAGTTGGTATGAACACTGAAGCTTTCTTT
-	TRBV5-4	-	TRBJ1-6	CASKSGFGNSPLHF	TGTGCCAGCAAATCTGGGTTTGGTAATTCACCCCTCCACTTT
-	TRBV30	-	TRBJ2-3	CAWSVLATDTQYF	TGTGCCTGGAGCGTACTAGCAACAGATACGCAGTATTTT
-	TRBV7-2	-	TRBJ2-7	CASSLDQLRSSYEQYF	TGTGCCAGCAGCTTAGATCAGCTAAGGAGCTCCTACGAGCAGTACTTC
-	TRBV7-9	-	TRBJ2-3	CASSDKQGRRGTDTQYF	TGTGCCAGCAGCGACAAACAGGGCCGCAGGGGCACAGATACGCAGTATTTT
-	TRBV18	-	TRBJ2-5	CASSPGASQETQYF	TGTGCCAGCTCCCCGGGGGCGAGCCAAGAGACCCAGTACTTC
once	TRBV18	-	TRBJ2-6	CASSPLEGSGANVLTF	TGTGCCAGCTCACCTCTGGAGGGGTCTGGGGCCAACGTCCTGACTTTC
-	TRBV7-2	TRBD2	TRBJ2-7	CASSQPRTSGSYEQYF	TGTGCCAGCAGCCAACCTAGGACTAGCGGGTCCTACGAGCAGTACTTC
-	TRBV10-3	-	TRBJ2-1	CAISEGGLSYNEQFF	TGTGCCATCAGTGAGGGGGGACTGTCCTACAATGAGCAGTTCTTC
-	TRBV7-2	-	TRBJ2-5	CASSQVAGMETQYF	TGTGCCAGCAGCCAGGTTGCCGGGATGGAGACCCAGTACTTC
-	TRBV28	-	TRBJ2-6	CASSLRGSGANVLTF	TGTGCCAGCAGTCTCAGGGGCTCTGGGGCCAACGTCCTGACTTTC
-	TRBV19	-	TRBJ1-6	CASSVFGGDSPLHF	TGTGCCAGTAGCGTTTTTGGAGGGGATTCACCCCTCCACTTT
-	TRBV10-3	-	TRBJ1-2	CASTGGEGNYGYTF	TGTGCCTCGACCGGGGGAGAGGGTAACTATGGCTACACCTTC
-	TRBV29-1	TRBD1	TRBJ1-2	CSVPTGAHYGYTF	TGCAGCGTACCGACAGGGGCCCACTATGGCTACACCTTC
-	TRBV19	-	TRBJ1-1	CASTRTVTEAFF	TGTGCCAGTACCCGGACAGTCACTGAAGCTTTCTTT
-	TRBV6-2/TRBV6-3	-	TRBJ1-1	CASSFPVGPEAFF	TGTGCCAGCAGCTTTCCCGTAGGGCCAGAAGCTTTCTTT
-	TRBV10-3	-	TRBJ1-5	CAISDSTGDPQHF	TGTGCCATCAGTGATTCGACCGGAGATCCCCAGCATTTT
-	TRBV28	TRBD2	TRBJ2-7	CASSSPSAGGYEQYF	TGTGCCAGCAGTTCCCCCTCAGCGGGAGGTTACGAGCAGTACTTC
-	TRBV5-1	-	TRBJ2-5	CASSGLRGETQYF	TGCGCCAGCAGCGGTCTCCGAGGGGAGACCCAGTACTTC
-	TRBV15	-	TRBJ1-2	CATSRFHGGANYGYTF	TGTGCCACCAGCAGATTCCACGGGGGAGCCAACTATGGCTACACCTTC
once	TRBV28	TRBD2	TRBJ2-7	CASTIPRRVAGAIYEQYF	TGTGCCAGCACCATACCGAGGCGAGTAGCGGGAGCGATCTACGAGCAGTACTTC
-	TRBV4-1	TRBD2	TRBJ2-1	CASSQDKLAGEAYNEQFF	TGCGCCAGCAGCCAAGATAAACTAGCGGGAGAAGCCTACAATGAGCAGTTCTTC
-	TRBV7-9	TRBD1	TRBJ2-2	CASSKRDRGPGELFF	TGTGCCAGCAGCAAGAGGGACAGGGGACCCGGGGAGCTGTTTTTT
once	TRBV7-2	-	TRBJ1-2	CASSLAAQPNLGYTF	TGTGCCAGCAGCTTAGCAGCTCAGCCTAATCTTGGCTACACCTTC
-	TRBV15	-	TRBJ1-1	CATLGPNITEAFF	TGTGCCACGCTTGGGCCGAACATCACTGAAGCTTTCTTT
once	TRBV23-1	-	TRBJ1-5	CARKDSAHEPQHF	TGCGCCAGGAAAGACAGCGCTCATGAGCCCCAGCATTTT
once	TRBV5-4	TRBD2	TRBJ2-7	CASSGGLAREAAYEQYF	TGTGCCAGCAGCGGGGGACTAGCGCGGGAAGCGGCCTACGAGCAGTACTTC
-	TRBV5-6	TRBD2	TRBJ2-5	CASSLIRTSGKETQYF	TGTGCCAGCAGCTTGATTCGGACTAGCGGGAAAGAGACCCAGTACTTC
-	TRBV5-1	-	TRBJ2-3	CASRRGGTDTQYF	TGCGCCAGCAGACGTGGCGGCACAGATACGCAGTATTTT
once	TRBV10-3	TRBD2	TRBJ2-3	CAIGTSGLDTQYF	TGTGCCATCGGGACTAGCGGCCTAGATACGCAGTATTTT
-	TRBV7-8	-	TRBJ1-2	CASSLVGSYGYTF	TGTGCCAGCAGCTTAGTAGGGTCCTATGGCTACACCTTC
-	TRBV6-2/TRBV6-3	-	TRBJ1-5	CASSYDLGVTQPQHF	TGTGCCAGCAGTTACGACCTTGGGGTGACTCAGCCCCAGCATTTT
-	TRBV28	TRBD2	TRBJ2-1	CASSLSPVLAGNEQFF	TGTGCCAGCAGTTTAAGTCCCGTGCTAGCGGGAAATGAGCAGTTCTTC
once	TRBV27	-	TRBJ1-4	CASSLSAIATNEKLFF	TGTGCCAGCAGTTTATCAGCCATTGCAACTAATGAAAAACTGTTTTTT
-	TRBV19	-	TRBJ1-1	CASRPPPGWNTEAFF	TGTGCCAGTAGACCCCCTCCGGGATGGAACACTGAAGCTTTCTTT
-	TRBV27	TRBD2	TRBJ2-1	CASSSLAGGQGEQFF	TGTGCCAGCAGTTCCCTAGCGGGAGGGCAGGGTGAGCAGTTCTTC
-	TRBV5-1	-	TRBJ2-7	CASSLGTGTYEQYF	TGCGCCAGCAGCTTGGGCACAGGAACCTACGAGCAGTACTTC
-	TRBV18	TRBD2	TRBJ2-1	CASSPLAGSYNEQFF	TGTGCCAGCTCACCGCTAGCGGGGAGTTACAATGAGCAGTTCTTC
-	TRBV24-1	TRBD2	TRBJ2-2	CATSDPSGNSFGPGELFF	TGTGCCACCAGTGACCCTAGCGGGAATTCCTTTGGCCCCGGGGAGCTGTTTTTT
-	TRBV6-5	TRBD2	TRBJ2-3	CASSYGVAGASDTQYF	TGTGCCAGCAGTTACGGGGTAGCGGGAGCCTCAGATACGCAGTATTTT
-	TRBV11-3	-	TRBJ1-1	CASSLGGRGAEAFF	TGTGCCAGCAGCTTAGGAGGTAGGGGAGCTGAAGCTTTCTTT
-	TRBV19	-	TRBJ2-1	CASSSDYNEQFF	TGTGCCAGTAGTTCAGACTACAATGAGCAGTTCTTC
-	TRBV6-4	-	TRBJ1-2	CASSEEPGPTSGYTF	TGTGCCAGCAGTGAAGAGCCGGGGCCTACCTCTGGCTACACCTTC